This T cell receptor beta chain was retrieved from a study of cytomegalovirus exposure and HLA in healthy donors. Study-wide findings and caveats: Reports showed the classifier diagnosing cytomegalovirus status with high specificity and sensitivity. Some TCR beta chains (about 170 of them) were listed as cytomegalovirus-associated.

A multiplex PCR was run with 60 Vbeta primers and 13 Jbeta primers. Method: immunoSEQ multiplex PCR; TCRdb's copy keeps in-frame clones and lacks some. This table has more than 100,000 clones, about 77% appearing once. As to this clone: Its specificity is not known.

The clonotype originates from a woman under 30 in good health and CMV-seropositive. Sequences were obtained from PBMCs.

The DNA for the CDR3 is TGTGCCAGTAGTACGCACGGACAGAAGAGCTCCTACGAGCAGTACTTC. This gives the protein CASSTHGQKSSYEQYF. The chain joins TRBV19 to TRBJ2-7; D perhaps matches TRBD1 (6 bases). The V end was cut by 4 bases, the J end by 0 bases, with 16 bases between. The CDR3 covers 16 residues. Germline lookup yields CDR1 LNHDA and CDR2 SQIVND (reference sequence).